These 8 T cell receptor beta chains were all obtained from the same sample, sequenced in a study of CD8 T cells in ankylosing spondylitis. General study points: The study identified a TCR beta motif of under ten highly homologous variants that appeared characteristic of ankylosing spondylitis blood.

No cognate antigen is known for these TCRs. One entry per CDR3 protein, called by TCRdb with MiXCR from the 5' RACE reads. The sample shows some 400,000 distinct CDR3 sequences, 20% to 25% of them seen only once. The sequenced material came from blood, either unsorted or a sorted T cell fraction (not recorded which). The source is a male donor with ankylosing spondylitis.

This clonotype was found a few times. The V gene is TRBV4-2, the J gene TRBJ2-1; possibly TRBD2 for D (6 bases). CDR1 is LGHNA, CDR2 YNFKEQ, per germline. V lost 2 bases and J lost 6, with 11 bases in between. The CDR3 is made up of 14 amino acids. The CDR3 reads CASSQTAGSNEQFF. The DNA of the CDR3 is TGTGCCAGCAGCCAAACCGCCGGGAGCAATGAGCAGTTCTTC.

This chain's CDR3 is CSASPPGRHTEAFF. In DNA form, the CDR3 reads TGCAGTGCTAGTCCCCCGGGCAGGCACACTGAAGCTTTCTTT. The V call is TRBV20-1, the J call TRBJ1-1; D uncertain. The germline CDR1 and CDR2 sequences are DFQATT and SNEGSKA (reference sequence). The length of the CDR3 is 14 residues. Trimming pared 3 bases from V and 3 bases from J, leaving 14 bases between.

A few counts support this clonotype. This chain joins TRBV7-3 and TRBJ2-3; no clear D gene. The CDR3 runs to 12 residues. Per the germline V gene, CDR1 is SGHTA and CDR2 is FQGTGA. V was clipped by 6 bases and J by 3 bases, with 7 bases between them. The CDR3 nucleotides read TGTGCCAGCAGGTTCCAGACAGATACGCAGTATTTT. This encodes CASRFQTDTQYF.

This CDR3 is CASSYQGGWMEKLFF. CDR3 in DNA: TGTGCCAGCAGTTACCAGGGGGGTTGGATGGAAAAACTGTTTTTT. J is TRBJ1-4 and V is TRBV6-5; 7 bases align to TRBD1. V dropped 2 bases and J dropped 8; count of bases not matched to a gene: 8. This CDR3 is 15 amino acids long. The germline V gene encodes CDR1 MNHEY and CDR2 SVGAGI.

This chain joins TRBV28 and TRBJ2-3; 7 positions agree with TRBD2. The CDR3 loop spans 17 amino acids. Unmatched junction bases numbered 15, after V lost 5 bases and J lost 4 bases. CDR1 and CDR2 (germline): MDHEN, SYDVKM. In DNA form, the CDR3 reads TGTGCCAGCAGTGGGGAGGGGTTCGGTCTCCCCGCAGATACGCAGTATTTT. Its translation is CASSGEGFGLPADTQYF.

This clonotype has only a few counts. V is TRBV5-6 and J is TRBJ2-1, with 8 bases matching TRBD2. In germline, CDR1 is SGHDT, CDR2 YYEEEE. This CDR3 has 16 amino acids. J lost 8 bases, V lost 3 bases, and 13 bases had no gene match. CDR3 sequence (DNA): TGTGCCAGCAGCTCGGTAGCCGGGACTAGTCCATATGAGCAGTTCTTC. As protein: CASSSVAGTSPYEQFF.

This clonotype occurred a few times. The V and J genes are TRBV1 and TRBJ1-6; the table's D gene call, TRBD1, was not cross checked with the DNA. TRBV1 is described as a pseudogene. CDR3 length equals 15 residues. The CDR3 DNA is TGCACCAGCAGCCAATTGACAGGTGTAGATTCACCCCTCCACTTT. This sequence encodes CTSSQLTGVDSPLHF.

This clonotype was picked up a small number of times. The rearrangement links TRBV30 to TRBJ2-7; D unresolved. Per the germline V gene, CDR1 is GTSNPN and CDR2 is SVGIG (reference sequence). There are 13 residues in the CDR3. The V end was cut by 4 bases, the J end by 2 bases, with 12 bases between. CDR3 sequence (DNA): TGTGCCTGGAATCCCAACGGTCCCTACGAGCAGTACTTC. This sequence encodes CAWNPNGPYEQYF.